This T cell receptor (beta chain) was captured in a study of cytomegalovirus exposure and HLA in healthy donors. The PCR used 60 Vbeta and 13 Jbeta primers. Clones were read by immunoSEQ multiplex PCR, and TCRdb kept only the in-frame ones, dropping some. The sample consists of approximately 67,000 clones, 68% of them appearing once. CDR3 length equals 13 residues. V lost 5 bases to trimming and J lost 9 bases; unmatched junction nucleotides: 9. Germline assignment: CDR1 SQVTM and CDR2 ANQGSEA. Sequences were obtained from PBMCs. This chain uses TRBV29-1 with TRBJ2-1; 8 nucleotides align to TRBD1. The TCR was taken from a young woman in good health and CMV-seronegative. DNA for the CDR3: TGCAGCGTTCCTAGGACAGGGACCACTGAGCAGTTCTTC. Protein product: CSVPRTGTTEQFF.